This T cell receptor (beta chain) was sequenced for a study of T cell repertoires in cytomegalovirus infection (dated by TCRdb to between 2018 and 2021). General notes on the study: The peptide stimulations were aimed at well-studied HLA-B-restricted epitopes as well as recently identified HLA-C-restricted CMV epitopes, whose presentation resists viral immunomodulation. Donor HLA type was relevant to the analysis, as public TCR beta signatures indicated carriage of CMV infection together with the matching HLA type.

The count of this clonotype is one. No cognate antigen has been identified for it. No much larger clone is present one base from it, and per-base qualities are unavailable. Just one read gives weak support. The research as a whole found: The ex vivo response was dominated by HLA-C-restricted CMV-specific TCR beta clonotypes, which also provided the single most frequent clonotype in two of eight donors. Carriers of CMV infection plus the relevant HLA type were discriminated by the cumulative frequency of public TCR beta family members in the study cohort and in an independent roughly 350-donor cohort.

The sample's treatment or condition label, in plain terms: in vitro stimulation with specific CMV peptide epitopes to enrich CMV-specific T cells. TCRdb shows the sequencer as Illumina HiSeq 1500. TCRdb reran the public reads through fastp at Q25 and MiXCR, keeping productive beta chains. Identical CDR3 proteins give one entry, which carries the most common genes and DNA. The sample includes a few hundred thousand distinct CDR3 sequences, with roughly 42% observed a single time. 40% to 60% of the sample is held by the ten biggest clonotypes. Reading the germline V gene gives CDR1 SGHRS and CDR2 YFSETQ. V is trimmed back by 3 bases and J by 1 base, and the junction contains 6 bases that no gene match accounts for. From cysteine to phenylalanine, the CDR3 is 15 amino acids long. Here the CDR3 DNA is all that survives: 45 bases in frame from base 1.

Sequenced material: cultured PBMCs, taken from culture after CMV antigen stimulation. Rearrangement joined TRBV5-1 to TRBJ1-2; TRBD1 fits 7 bases in the junction. The sequence derives from a human donor in good health (CMV status not recorded). Some clones in this sample may be carry-over from other donors' samples. The CDR3 amino acid sequence is: CASSSDRADNYGYTF. Read as DNA, the sequence is TGCGCCAGCAGCTCCGACAGGGCGGATAACTATGGCTACACCTTC.